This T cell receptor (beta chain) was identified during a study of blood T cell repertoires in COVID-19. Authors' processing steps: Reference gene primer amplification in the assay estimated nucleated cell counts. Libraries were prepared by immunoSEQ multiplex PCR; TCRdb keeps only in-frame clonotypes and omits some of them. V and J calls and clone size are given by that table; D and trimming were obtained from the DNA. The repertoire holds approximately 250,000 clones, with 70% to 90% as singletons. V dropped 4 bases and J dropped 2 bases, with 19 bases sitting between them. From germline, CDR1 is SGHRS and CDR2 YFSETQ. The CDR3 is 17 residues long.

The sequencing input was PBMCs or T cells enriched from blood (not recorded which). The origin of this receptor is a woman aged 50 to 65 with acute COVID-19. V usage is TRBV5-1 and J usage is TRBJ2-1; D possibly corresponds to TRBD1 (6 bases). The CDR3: CASSPYRTASTYNEQFF. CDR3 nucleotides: TGCGCCAGCAGCCCTTACAGGACAGCCTCGACCTACAATGAGCAGTTCTTC.